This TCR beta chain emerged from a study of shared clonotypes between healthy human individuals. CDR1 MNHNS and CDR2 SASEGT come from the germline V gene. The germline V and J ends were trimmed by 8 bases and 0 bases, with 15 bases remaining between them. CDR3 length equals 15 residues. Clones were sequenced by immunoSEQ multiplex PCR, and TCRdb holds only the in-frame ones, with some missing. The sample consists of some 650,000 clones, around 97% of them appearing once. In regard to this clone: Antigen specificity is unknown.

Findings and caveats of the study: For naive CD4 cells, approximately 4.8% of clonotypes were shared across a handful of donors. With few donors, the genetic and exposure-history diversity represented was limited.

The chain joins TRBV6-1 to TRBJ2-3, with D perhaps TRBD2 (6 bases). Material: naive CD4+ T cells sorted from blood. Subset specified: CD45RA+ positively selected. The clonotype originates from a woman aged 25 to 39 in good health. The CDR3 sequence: CASWRQSGSTDTQYF. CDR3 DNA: TGTGCCAGCTGGCGACAGAGCGGGAGCACAGATACGCAGTATTTT.